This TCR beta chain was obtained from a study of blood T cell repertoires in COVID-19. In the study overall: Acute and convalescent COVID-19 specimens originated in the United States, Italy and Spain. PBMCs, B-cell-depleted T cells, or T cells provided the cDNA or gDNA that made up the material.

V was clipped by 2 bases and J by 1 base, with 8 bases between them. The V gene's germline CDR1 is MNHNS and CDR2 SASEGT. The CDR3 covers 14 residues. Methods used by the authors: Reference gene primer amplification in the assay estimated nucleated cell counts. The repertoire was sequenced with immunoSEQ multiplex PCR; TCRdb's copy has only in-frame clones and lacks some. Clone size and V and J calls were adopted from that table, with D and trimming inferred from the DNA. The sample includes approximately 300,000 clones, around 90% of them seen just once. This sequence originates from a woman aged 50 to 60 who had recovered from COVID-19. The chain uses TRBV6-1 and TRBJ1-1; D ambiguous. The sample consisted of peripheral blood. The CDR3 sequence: CASSERQANTEAFF. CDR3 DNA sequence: TGTGCCAGCAGTGAACGACAAGCGAACACTGAAGCTTTCTTT.